Reported below is one T cell receptor (beta chain). The data originate from a study of blood T cell repertoires in COVID-19. TCRdb's table, derived via immunoSEQ multiplex PCR, lists solely in-frame clones and lacks some. The sample has tens of thousands of clones; about four fifths are singletons. CDR3 length: 14 amino acids. Trimming took off 3 bases at V and 5 bases at J, with 14 bases between the two ends. Germline V lookup: CDR1 SGHNT, CDR2 YYREEE (reference sequence). This clonotype was sampled from a human donor in a cohort sampled during active or convalescent COVID-19. The chain is built from TRBV5-4 and TRBJ1-2, with D maybe TRBD1 (5 bases). What was sequenced was peripheral blood. CDR3 DNA: TGTGCCAGCAGCTCACCGGGACGGGGGTATGGCTACACCTTC. Translated, it gives CASSSPGRGYGYTF. Together with reference TRBV5-4 and TRBJ1-2, the CDR3 gives the full variable domain: ETGVTQSPTHLIKTRGQQVTLRCSSQSGHNTVSWYQQALGQGPQFIFQYYREEENGRGNFPPRFSGLQFPNYSSELNVNALELDDSALYLCASSSPGRGYGYTFGSGTRLTVV.